The source of this TCR beta chain is a study of cytomegalovirus exposure and HLA in healthy donors. Points from the study as a whole: There were several of the most significant clusters that appeared linked to common viral pathogens in a later analysis. Most TCR sequences showed up rarely, but some public TCRs showed up in many donors. Cytomegalovirus status was reportedly diagnosed by the classifier with high specificity and sensitivity. Within an earlier analysis, most TCR beta V segments proved productive either about 87% or about 30% of the time.

With regard to this clone: Its target is not known.

It was with 60 Vbeta and 13 Jbeta primers that the PCR ran. This table comes from immunoSEQ multiplex PCR, and its TCRdb copy is limited to in-frame clones, with some not included. The sample has fewer than 150,000 clones; about 80% are singletons. Material: PBMCs. The source is a young man in good health and CMV-seronegative.

CDR3 sequence: CASSEGAPWETQYF. CDR3 sequence (DNA): TGTGCCAGCAGTGAGGGGGCCCCATGGGAGACCCAGTACTTC. The chain has TRBV2 and TRBJ2-5; TRBD1 might be the D (6 bases). V lost 3 bases to trimming and J lost 5 bases, with 13 bases between them. The length of the CDR3 is 14 residues. CDR1 is SNHLY, CDR2 FYNNEI, per germline.